These 20 T cell receptor beta chains came from one sample sequenced in a study of human CD8 memory T cell subsets. It was UMI-labeled 5' RACE by which the TCR beta libraries were made. TCRdb re-called the 5' RACE reads and shows each CDR3 protein once, DNA omitted. Its table records 8,300 or so distinct CDR3 sequences. The TPEX subset meant dysfunctional early memory CD8+ cells, CCR7+ PD-1+ TIGIT+. Sequencing was performed on CD8+ T cells from PBMCs. All receptors come from a human donor in good health.

V usage is TRBV7-9 and J usage is TRBJ2-7. The CDR3 covers 13 residues. Germline loops: CDR1 SEHNR, CDR2 FQNEAQ (reference sequence). The CDR3 here is CASRKGSLYEQYF.

The chain links TRBV28 to TRBJ2-7; TCRdb's D gene call, TRBD1, goes unchecked for lack of DNA. Germline CDR1 and CDR2: MDHEN and SYDVKM. This CDR3 is built from 14 residues. The CDR3 reads CASNLDRGTYEQYF.

The rearrangement uses TRBV12-3 or TRBV12-4 and TRBJ2-5. The CDR3 totals 13 residues. The CDR3 sequence is CASSFALLETQYF.

This sequence joins TRBV28 and TRBJ1-4. Germline V gene data show CDR1 as MDHEN and CDR2 as SYDVKM. CDR3 length: 11 residues. The CDR3 sequence is CASSARKKLFF.

The CDR3 reads CASSLLGYEQYF. The chain joins TRBV5-1 to TRBJ2-7. Germline V gene data show CDR1 as SGHRS and CDR2 as YFSETQ. This CDR3 spans 12 amino acids.

This chain uses TRBV11-3 with TRBJ2-1; checking the TCRdb D call of TRBD2 is not possible without DNA. The CDR3 loop spans 20 amino acids. Germline V gene sequence: CDR1 SGHNT, CDR2 YENEEA. CDR3: CASSYSSGLDGGSSYNEQFF. The full variable domain, rest sourced from reference TRBV11-3 and TRBJ2-1, is EAGVVQSPRYKIIEKKQPVAFWCNPISGHNTLYWYLQNLGQGPELLIRYENEEAVDDSQLPKDRFSAERLKGVDSTLKIQPAELGDSAVYLCASSYSSGLDGGSSYNEQFFGPGTRLTVL.

This sequence joins TRBV7-2 and TRBJ1-2; TCRdb returns TRBD1, unconfirmable since there is no DNA. CDR3 length equals 15 residues. Germline loops: CDR1 SGHTA, CDR2 FQGNSA. The CDR3 protein is CASSLVGGARDGYTF.

This rearrangement joins TRBV5-1 to TRBJ1-1. CDR1 and CDR2 (germline): SGHRS, YFSETQ. The CDR3 sequence is 14 residues long. CDR3 sequence: CASSLNAANTEAFF. The variable domain in full, with the rest retrieved from reference TRBV5-1 and TRBJ1-1, is KAGVTQTPRYLIKTRGQQVTLSCSPISGHRSVSWYQQTPGQGLQFLFEYFSETQRNKGNFPGRFSGRQFSNSRSEMNVSTLELGDSALYLCASSLNAANTEAFFGQGTRLTVV.

The rearrangement uses TRBV28 and TRBJ1-5. The germline gives CDR1 MDHEN, CDR2 SYDVKM. The CDR3 has 13 residues. CDR3 sequence reads: CASLWVMGQPQHF. Drawing the rest from reference TRBV28 and TRBJ1-5, the complete variable domain is DVKVTQSSRYLVKRTGEKVFLECVQDMDHENMFWYRQDPGLGLRLIYFSYDVKMKEKGDIPEGYSVSREKKERFSLILESASTNQTSMYLCASLWVMGQPQHFGDGTRLSIL.

The rearrangement uses TRBV6-2 or TRBV6-3 and TRBJ1-5; TCRdb lists TRBD1, though no DNA is available to test this call. CDR1 and CDR2 from the germline V gene are MNHEY and SVGEGT. The CDR3 sequence is 17 residues long. The CDR3 spells CASRSAGEARDNQPQHF.

The chain has TRBV27 and TRBJ2-4; TCRdb reports TRBD1, a call that lacks DNA to check it against. Germline CDR1 MNHEY, CDR2 SMNVEV (reference sequence). The CDR3 has 14 residues. The CDR3 loop reads CASSYHGTGNIQYF.

This sequence joins TRBV20-1 and TRBJ2-3; checking the TCRdb D call of TRBD2 is not possible without DNA. CDR3 length: 16 amino acids. Per the germline V gene, CDR1 is DFQATT and CDR2 is SNEGSKA (reference sequence). CDR3 residues: CSARAAEWEIKDTQYF.

The rearrangement links TRBV20-1 to TRBJ2-5; TCRdb's D call of TRBD2 is untestable without DNA. Germline V lookup: CDR1 DFQATT, CDR2 SNEGSKA (reference sequence). CDR3 length: 15 residues. The CDR3 loop reads CSAEEEEGKEETQYF.

The genes are TRBV14 and TRBJ1-6. The germline V gene has CDR1 SGHDN and CDR2 FVKESK. The CDR3 runs 13 residues. The CDR3 protein is CASSLGGWTPLHF.

J is TRBJ2-7 and V is TRBV7-2; checking the TCRdb D call of TRBD2 is not possible without DNA. The CDR3 totals 14 residues. Germline CDR1 and CDR2: SGHTA and FQGNSA. CDR3 sequence reads: CASSSGLAVVEQYF.

The chain recombines TRBV9 with TRBJ2-7. The germline gives CDR1 SGDLS, CDR2 YYNGEE. This CDR3 region has 14 residues. CDR3 sequence: CASSQFDSSYEQYF.

The chain links TRBV20-1 to TRBJ2-3; TCRdb names TRBD1, which stays unverified in the absence of DNA. Germline V CDR1 and CDR2: DFQATT, SNEGSKA (reference sequence). CDR3 length: 16 residues. The CDR3 loop reads CSARDVRGTSLDTQYF.

This clonotype ranks as medium-sized in terms of frequency. The J gene is TRBJ2-5, the V gene TRBV20-1; TCRdb names TRBD1, which stays unverified in the absence of DNA. Germline CDR1 is DFQATT and CDR2 is SNEGSKA (reference sequence). The CDR3 consists of 16 residues. The CDR3 sequence is CSARPLVKTGQETQYF.

J is TRBJ2-1 and V is TRBV27; TCRdb returns TRBD1, unconfirmable since there is no DNA. The CDR3 is 15 amino acids. CDR1 and CDR2 (germline): MNHEY, SMNVEV (reference sequence). The CDR3: CASRRQGPSYNEQFF.

The chain recombines TRBV18 with TRBJ2-3. The germline CDR1 and CDR2 sequences are KGHSH and LQKENI. The CDR3 spans 11 residues. The CDR3 sequence: CASSPLDTQYF. The variable domain in full, completed from reference TRBV18 and TRBJ2-3, reads NAGVMQNPRHLVRRRGQEARLRCSPMKGHSHVYWYRQLPEEGLKFMVYLQKENIIDESGMPKERFSAEFPKEGPSILRIQQVVRGDSAAYFCASSPLDTQYFGPGTRLTVL.